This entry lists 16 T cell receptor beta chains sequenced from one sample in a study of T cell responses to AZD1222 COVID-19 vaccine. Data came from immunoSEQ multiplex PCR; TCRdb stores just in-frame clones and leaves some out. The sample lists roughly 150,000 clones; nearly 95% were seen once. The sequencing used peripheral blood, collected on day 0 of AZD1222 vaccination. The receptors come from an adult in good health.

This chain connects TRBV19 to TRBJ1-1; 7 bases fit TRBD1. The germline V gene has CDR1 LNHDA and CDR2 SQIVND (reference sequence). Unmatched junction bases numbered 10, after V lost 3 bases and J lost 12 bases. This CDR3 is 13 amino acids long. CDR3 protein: CASSINRGRGPFF. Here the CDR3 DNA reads TGTGCCAGTAGTATCAACAGGGGCCGCGGTCCTTTCTTT.

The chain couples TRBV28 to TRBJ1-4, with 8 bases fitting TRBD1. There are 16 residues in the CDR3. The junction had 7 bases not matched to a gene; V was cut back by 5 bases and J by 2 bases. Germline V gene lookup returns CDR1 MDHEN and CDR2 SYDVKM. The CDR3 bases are TGTGCCAGCAGTGCTCCCTCAGGGGGCACTAATGAAAAACTGTTTTTT. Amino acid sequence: CASSAPSGGTNEKLFF.

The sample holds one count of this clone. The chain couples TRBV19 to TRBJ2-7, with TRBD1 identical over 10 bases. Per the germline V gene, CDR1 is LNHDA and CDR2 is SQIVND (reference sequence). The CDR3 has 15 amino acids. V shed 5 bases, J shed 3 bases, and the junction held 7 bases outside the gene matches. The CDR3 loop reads CASSSDRGPGYEQYF. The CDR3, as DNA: TGTGCCAGTAGTTCCGACAGGGGGCCCGGCTACGAGCAGTACTTC.

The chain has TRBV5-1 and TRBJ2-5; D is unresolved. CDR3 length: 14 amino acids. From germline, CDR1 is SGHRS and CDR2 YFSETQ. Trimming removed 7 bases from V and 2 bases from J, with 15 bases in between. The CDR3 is CASSDGRTQETQYF. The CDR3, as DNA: TGCGCCAGCTCTGACGGACGAACGCAAGAGACCCAGTACTTC.

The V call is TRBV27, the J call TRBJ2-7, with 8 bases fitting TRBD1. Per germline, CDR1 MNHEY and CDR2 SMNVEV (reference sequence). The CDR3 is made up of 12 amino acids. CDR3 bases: TGTGGATCCGGGACAGGTTCCTACGAGCAGTACTTC. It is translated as CGSGTGSYEQYF.

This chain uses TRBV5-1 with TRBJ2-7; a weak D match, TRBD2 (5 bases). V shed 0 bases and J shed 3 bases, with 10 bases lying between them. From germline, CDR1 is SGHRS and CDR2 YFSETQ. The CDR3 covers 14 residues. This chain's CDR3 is CASSLEGGFYEQYF. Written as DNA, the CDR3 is TGCGCCAGCAGCTTGGAGGGCGGGTTCTACGAGCAGTACTTC.

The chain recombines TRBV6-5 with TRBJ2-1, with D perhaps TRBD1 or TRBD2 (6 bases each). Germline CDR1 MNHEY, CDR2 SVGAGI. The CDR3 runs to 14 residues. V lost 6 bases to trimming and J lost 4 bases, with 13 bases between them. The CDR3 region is CASRALGGYNEQFF. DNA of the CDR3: TGTGCCAGCAGAGCACTAGGGGGGTACAATGAGCAGTTCTTC.

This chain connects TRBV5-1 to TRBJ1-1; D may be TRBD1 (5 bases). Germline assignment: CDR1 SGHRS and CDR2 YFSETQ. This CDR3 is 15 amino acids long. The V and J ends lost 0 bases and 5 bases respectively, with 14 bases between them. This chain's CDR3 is CASSLAGQGRTEAFF. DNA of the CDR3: TGCGCCAGCAGCTTGGCTGGTCAGGGCCGGACTGAAGCTTTCTTT. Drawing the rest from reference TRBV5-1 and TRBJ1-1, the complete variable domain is KAGVTQTPRYLIKTRGQQVTLSCSPISGHRSVSWYQQTPGQGLQFLFEYFSETQRNKGNFPGRFSGRQFSNSRSEMNVSTLELGDSALYLCASSLAGQGRTEAFFGQGTRLTVV.

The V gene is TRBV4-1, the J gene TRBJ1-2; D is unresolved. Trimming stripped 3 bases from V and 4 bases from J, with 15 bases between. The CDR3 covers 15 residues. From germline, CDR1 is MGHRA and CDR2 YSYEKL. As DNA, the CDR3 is TGCGCCAGCAGCCAGCCGACGGCTTTAGGCTATGGCTACACCTTC. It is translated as CASSQPTALGYGYTF.

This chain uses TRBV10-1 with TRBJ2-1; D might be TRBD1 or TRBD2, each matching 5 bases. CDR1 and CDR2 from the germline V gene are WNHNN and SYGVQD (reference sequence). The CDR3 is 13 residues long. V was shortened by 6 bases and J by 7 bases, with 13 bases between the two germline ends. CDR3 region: CASSLSWGNEQFF. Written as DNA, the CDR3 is TGCGCCAGCAGCCTTTCCTGGGGGAATGAGCAGTTCTTC.

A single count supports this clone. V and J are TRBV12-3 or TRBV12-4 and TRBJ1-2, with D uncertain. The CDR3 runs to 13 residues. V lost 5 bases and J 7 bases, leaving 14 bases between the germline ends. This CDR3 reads CASSPVRVAGYTF. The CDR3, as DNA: TGTGCCAGCAGTCCCGTCCGGGTTGCTGGCTACACCTTC.

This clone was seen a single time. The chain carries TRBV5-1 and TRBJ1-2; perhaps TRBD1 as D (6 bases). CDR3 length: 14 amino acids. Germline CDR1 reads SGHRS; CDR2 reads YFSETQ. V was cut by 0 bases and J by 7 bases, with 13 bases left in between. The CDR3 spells CASSLEVRGSGYTF. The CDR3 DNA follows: TGCGCCAGCAGCTTGGAGGTCAGGGGAAGTGGCTACACCTTC. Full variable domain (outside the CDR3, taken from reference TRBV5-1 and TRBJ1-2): KAGVTQTPRYLIKTRGQQVTLSCSPISGHRSVSWYQQTPGQGLQFLFEYFSETQRNKGNFPGRFSGRQFSNSRSEMNVSTLELGDSALYLCASSLEVRGSGYTFGSGTRLTVV.

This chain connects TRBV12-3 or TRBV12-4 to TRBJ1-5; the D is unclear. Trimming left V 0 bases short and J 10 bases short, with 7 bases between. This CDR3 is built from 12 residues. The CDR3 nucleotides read TGTGCCAGCAGTTTAGCGGGCAGTCCCCAGCATTTT. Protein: CASSLAGSPQHF.

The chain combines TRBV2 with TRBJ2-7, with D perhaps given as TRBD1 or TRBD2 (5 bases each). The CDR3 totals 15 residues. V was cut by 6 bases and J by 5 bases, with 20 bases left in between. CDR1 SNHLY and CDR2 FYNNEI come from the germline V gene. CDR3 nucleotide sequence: TGTGCCAGCAGGCAAACCCGGGGCAGGCAAAACGAGCAGTACTTC. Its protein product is CASRQTRGRQNEQYF.

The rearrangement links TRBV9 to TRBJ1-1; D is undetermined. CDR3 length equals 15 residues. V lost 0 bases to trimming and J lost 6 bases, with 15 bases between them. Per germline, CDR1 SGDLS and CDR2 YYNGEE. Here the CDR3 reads CASSVGGRGGAEAFF. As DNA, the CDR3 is TGTGCCAGCAGCGTAGGGGGTCGGGGAGGCGCTGAAGCTTTCTTT. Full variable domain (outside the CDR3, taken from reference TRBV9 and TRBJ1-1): DSGVTQTPKHLITATGQRVTLRCSPRSGDLSVYWYQQSLDQGLQFLIQYYNGEERAKGNILERFSAQQFPDLHSELNLSSLELGDSALYFCASSVGGRGGAEAFFGQGTRLTVV.

CDR3 amino acids: CAWRGTEANEKLFF. The CDR3 nucleotides are TGTGCCTGGAGGGGGACGGAGGCTAATGAAAAACTGTTTTTT. The genes are TRBV30 and TRBJ1-4; weak D call: TRBD1 (5 bases). Germline CDR1 reads GTSNPN; CDR2 reads SVGIG (reference sequence). V lost 3 bases and J 3 bases, leaving 11 bases between the germline ends. The CDR3 runs to 14 residues.